These 17 T cell receptor beta chains were all obtained from the same sample, sequenced in a study of T-cell memory formation after mild COVID-19 (dated by TCRdb to the early 2020s). The method behind the library was 5' RACE. Sequenced using an Illumina NovaSeq 6000. TCRdb reprocessing: public reads trimmed at Q25 with fastp, clones called with MiXCR, in-frame beta chains kept. Identical CDR3 protein sequences are pooled into one entry, listed with their most common genes and DNA. This sample is represented by approximately 88,000 distinct CDR3 sequences; 20% to 25% of them were singletons. Under 45% of the sample lies in the top ten. Sequenced: PBMCs or a T cell subset sorted from them (not recorded which). The receptors originated from a man aged 18 to 29 who had mild COVID-19 (a few samples of this study predate the infection). The sample titles of this study are shuffled in the database, so cell type and time point are left out; the donor was told from shared clones.

This chain joins TRBV4-2 and TRBJ2-7; 8 bases match TRBD1. The ends lost 0 bases at V and 4 bases at J; junction bases unmatched: 5. Germline V gene lookup returns CDR1 LGHNA and CDR2 YNFKEQ. The CDR3 has 15 residues. In DNA form, the CDR3 reads TGTGCCAGCAGCCAAGAAACAGGGGGATCTTACGAGCAGTACGTC. Its protein product is CASSQETGGSYEQYV.

This clonotype has at least ten counts. V usage is TRBV6-5 and J usage is TRBJ1-1, with a weak D call TRBD1 (6 bases). Germline V CDR1 and CDR2: MNHEY, SVGAGI. There are 15 residues in the CDR3. The V end was cut by 0 bases, the J end by 1 base, with 9 bases between. The CDR3 nucleotides are TGTGCCAGCAGTTACTCCGGGACACAGAACACTGAAGCTTTCTTT. Protein product: CASSYSGTQNTEAFF.

V usage is TRBV25-1 and J usage is TRBJ2-1; TRBD2 is a possible D gene (6 bases). CDR3 length: 15 amino acids. V was pared by 4 bases and J by 2 bases, with 12 bases between. Germline V gene lookup returns CDR1 MGHDK and CDR2 SYGVNS. As DNA, the CDR3 is TGTGCCAGCAGTGTTGGAGGGTACACCTACAATGAGCAGTTCTTC. Protein: CASSVGGYTYNEQFF.

The chain has TRBV11-2 and TRBJ2-7, with a tentative D call TRBD2 (6 bases). Trimming pared 8 bases from V and 0 bases from J, leaving 17 bases between. Germline V gene sequence: CDR1 SGHAT, CDR2 FQNNGV. This CDR3 has 15 amino acids. The CDR3 protein is CASGLSGGFSYEQYF. In nucleotides, the CDR3 is TGTGCCAGCGGCCTCTCCGGGGGATTCTCCTACGAGCAGTACTTC.

This chain uses TRBV7-8 with TRBJ2-7; D gene unclear. The germline V gene has CDR1 SGHVS and CDR2 FQNEAQ. The CDR3 sequence is 9 residues long. The V end lost 1 base, the J end lost 13 bases, and 5 bases lay between the germline ends. The DNA for the CDR3 is TGTGCCAGCAGCTTAGTACGTTACTTC. Amino acids: CASSLVRYF.

This clonotype showed up just a few times. This chain links TRBV29-1 with TRBJ2-2; D may be TRBD1 (6 bases). The V end was cut by 7 bases, the J end by 4 bases, with 10 bases between. CDR1 is SQVTM, CDR2 ANQGSEA, per germline. The CDR3 extends over 12 amino acids. This chain's CDR3 is CSGIQGTGELFF. In DNA form, the CDR3 reads TGCAGCGGGATACAGGGCACCGGGGAGCTGTTTTTT.

The chain employs TRBV7-9 and TRBJ2-7; D possibly corresponds to TRBD1 (6 bases). This CDR3 comprises 16 residues. With 5 bases removed from V and 1 base from J, the gap between germline ends came to 18 bases. Germline V gene lookup returns CDR1 SEHNR and CDR2 FQNEAQ (reference sequence). In DNA form, the CDR3 reads TGTGCCAGCAGCCCCCCGGCAGGGGATGGTTCCTACGAGCAGTACTTC. Translating it yields CASSPPAGDGSYEQYF.

The J gene is TRBJ2-3, the V gene TRBV7-6, with D possibly being TRBD1 or TRBD2 (5 bases each). CDR3 length: 14 residues. Germline CDR1 and CDR2: SGHVS and FNYEAQ. The V end lost 7 bases, the J end lost 5 bases, and 16 bases lay between the germline ends. The CDR3: CASKSPGAQDTQYF. DNA of the CDR3: TGTGCCAGCAAATCCCCCGGGGCACAAGATACGCAGTATTTT.

The chain has TRBV7-9 and TRBJ1-1; D gene unclear. Trimming took 4 bases from V and 1 from J, leaving 19 bases between them. This CDR3 has 17 residues. The germline CDR1 and CDR2 sequences are SEHNR and FQNEAQ (reference sequence). The CDR3 is CASSSSILRAKNTEAFF. The CDR3 DNA reads as TGTGCCAGCAGCTCAAGCATACTCCGGGCCAAGAACACTGAAGCTTTCTTT.

This clonotype was counted only a few times. The V gene is TRBV4-3, the J gene TRBJ2-1, with TRBD2 matching 7 bases. The length of the CDR3 is 14 residues. After removal of 2 bases from V and 7 bases from J, the junction contained 5 bases not matched to a gene. The germline CDR1 and CDR2 sequences are LGHNA and YSLEER. CDR3 in amino acids: CASSQRGGRNEQFF. The CDR3 bases are TGCGCCAGCAGCCAACGCGGGGGAAGAAATGAGCAGTTCTTC.

This clonotype has just a few counts. This chain connects TRBV4-1 to TRBJ1-1; a weak D match, TRBD1 (5 bases). The CDR3 has 12 residues. The germline V and J ends were trimmed by 0 bases and 10 bases, with 9 bases remaining between them. CDR1 MGHRA and CDR2 YSYEKL come from the germline V gene. The CDR3 reads CASSQEAGPAFF. Written as DNA, the CDR3 is TGCGCCAGCAGCCAAGAGGCAGGGCCAGCTTTCTTT.

This clonotype was seen more than once but under ten times. The chain carries TRBV10-3 and TRBJ1-2; D not resolved. Germline CDR1 is ENHRY and CDR2 is SYGVKD. Trimming removed 3 bases at V and 5 bases at J, with 7 bases between. The CDR3 is made up of 12 amino acids. The DNA for the CDR3 is TGTGCCATCAGTGATGGGCCTTATGGCTACACCTTC. Translating gives CAISDGPYGYTF.

This clonotype was counted a few times. This chain uses TRBV4-3 with TRBJ2-7; 9 bases align to TRBD1. The CDR3 is 14 amino acids. CDR1 and CDR2 (germline): LGHNA, YSLEER. Unmatched junction bases numbered 5, after V lost 2 bases and J lost 6 bases. This CDR3 is CASSQITGGREQYF. CDR3 DNA sequence: TGCGCCAGCAGCCAAATAACAGGGGGCCGCGAGCAGTACTTC.

This clonotype appeared a few times. The rearrangement links TRBV25-1 to TRBJ2-1; weak D call: TRBD2 (6 bases). The CDR3 length is 12 residues. Germline-derived CDR1 and CDR2 are MGHDK and SYGVNS. The V end was cut by 3 bases, the J end by 9 bases, with 9 bases between. The CDR3: CASSDGGGEQFF. Written as DNA, the CDR3 is TGTGCCAGCAGTGACGGGGGAGGTGAGCAGTTCTTC.

Written as DNA, the CDR3 is TGTGCCACCAGCCCTGAGCAGGGGGAACTGTTCTTC. It yields the protein CATSPEQGELFF. The V gene is TRBV15, the J gene TRBJ2-1, with TRBD1 matching 7 bases. J was trimmed by 15 bases and V by 5 bases; bases with no gene match: 10. CDR1 LNHNV and CDR2 YYDKDF come from the germline V gene (reference sequence). The CDR3 is made up of 12 amino acids.

This clonotype was detected a few times. The rearrangement joins TRBV12-3 or TRBV12-4 to TRBJ2-5; D unclear. Trimming took 4 bases from V and 5 from J, leaving 17 bases between them. The CDR3 is 15 amino acids. The CDR3 spells CASSSLIAVRETQYF. The CDR3 DNA sequence: TGTGCCAGCAGTTCCCTCATCGCGGTGAGGGAGACCCAGTACTTC.

J is TRBJ2-7 and V is TRBV5-5, with D perhaps TRBD1 (6 bases). The V end was cut by 3 bases, the J end by 3 bases, with 16 bases between. The CDR3 is made up of 15 amino acids. CDR1 is SGHKS, CDR2 YYEKEE, per germline (reference sequence). The CDR3 loop reads CASSSVSRTDYEQYV. CDR3 bases: TGTGCCAGCAGCTCCGTATCCCGGACAGACTACGAGCAGTACGTC.